These 23 T cell receptor beta chains were all obtained from the same sample, sequenced in a study of beta chain features in type 1 diabetes. Expressed TCRB transcripts got sequenced, as all isolated RNA was reverse transcribed. The data were produced by immunoSEQ multiplex PCR, yet TCRdb's version contains in-frame clones alone and is incomplete. The sample records about 350,000 clones, about 18% being singletons. Source material: naive CD4+ T cells from blood. The source is a woman between 18 and 30 years old in good health.

This clone has a handful of counts. V usage is TRBV10-3 and J usage is TRBJ1-2, with D perhaps matching TRBD1 (6 bases). The V gene's germline CDR1 is ENHRY and CDR2 SYGVKD. The CDR3 loop spans 14 amino acids. V gave up 1 base and J gave up 2 bases, with 8 bases separating them. The CDR3 loop reads CAISEFRGNYGYTF. Here the CDR3 DNA reads TGTGCCATCAGTGAGTTCAGGGGAAACTATGGCTACACCTTC.

This chain joins TRBV11-2 and TRBJ2-2, with 10 bases lining up with TRBD2. Germline V lookup: CDR1 SGHAT, CDR2 FQNNGV. The CDR3 contains 16 residues. Trimming took 5 bases from V and 2 from J; bases not matched to a gene: 5. CDR3 bases: TGTGCCAGCAGCCAACAACTAGCGGGAAACACCGGGGAGCTGTTTTTT. Protein: CASSQQLAGNTGELFF.

This clone has a handful of counts. The rearrangement joins TRBV4-1 to TRBJ2-5; 8 bases align to TRBD2. The length of the CDR3 is 16 residues. V shed 4 bases, J shed 0 bases, and the junction held 7 bases outside the gene matches. CDR1 and CDR2 from the germline V gene are MGHRA and YSYEKL. The CDR3, as DNA: TGCGCCAGCAGCCTTCGTAGCGGGACGTACCAAGAGACCCAGTACTTC. This encodes CASSLRSGTYQETQYF.

This clone was seen a handful of times. The chain is built from TRBV30 and TRBJ1-2; D call uncertain. V was trimmed by 1 base and J by 5 bases, leaving 20 bases between them. Germline lookup yields CDR1 GTSNPN and CDR2 SVGIG (reference sequence). The CDR3 spans 16 residues. The CDR3 DNA is TGTGCCTGGAGTGGCCAAAACATCAACCGACTTTATGGCTACACCTTC. This sequence encodes CAWSGQNINRLYGYTF.

This clone turned up a few times. V is TRBV5-1 and J is TRBJ2-5; possible D gene TRBD1, 6 bases. The length of the CDR3 is 15 residues. Germline V gives CDR1 SGHRS, CDR2 YFSETQ. Deletions cut 3 bases from V and 1 base from J, with 13 bases between. This CDR3 is CASSSQLGAQETQYF. DNA for the CDR3: TGCGCCAGCAGCTCCCAATTGGGGGCCCAAGAGACCCAGTACTTC.

A few counts support this clone. The chain uses TRBV4-2 and TRBJ2-1, with 13 bases identical to TRBD2. CDR1 is LGHNA and CDR2 is YNFKEQ in the germline V gene. V lost 2 bases and J lost 9; bases outside the gene matches: 10. The CDR3 loop spans 17 amino acids. The CDR3 nucleotides read TGTGCCAGCAGCCAACCTAGGACTAGCGGGAGCGTAGGTGAGCAGTTCTTC. It encodes CASSQPRTSGSVGEQFF.

CDR3: CSVGPGGAEAFF. CDR3 coding DNA: TGCAGCGTGGGGCCGGGGGGGGCTGAAGCTTTCTTT. The chain uses TRBV29-1 and TRBJ1-1; D might be TRBD1 (5 bases). Germline lookup yields CDR1 SQVTM and CDR2 ANQGSEA. The ends were cut back, 6 bases at V and 6 bases at J, with 14 bases in the middle. This CDR3 has 12 residues. Full variable domain (missing parts from reference TRBV29-1 and TRBJ1-1): SAVISQKPSRDICQRGTSLTIQCQVDSQVTMMFWYRQQPGQSLTLIATANQGSEATYESGFVIDKFPISRPNLTFSTLTVSNMSPEDSSIYLCSVGPGGAEAFFGQGTRLTVV.

The chain carries TRBV28 and TRBJ2-3; 12 bases map to TRBD2. The CDR3 covers 14 residues. Per the germline V gene, CDR1 is MDHEN and CDR2 is SYDVKM. With 6 bases clipped from V and 6 bases from J, the junction kept 4 bases outside the gene matches. The CDR3 DNA reads TGTGCCAGCAGCCTAGCGGGAGGGCCTGATACGCAGTATTTT. Amino acids: CASSLAGGPDTQYF. The variable domain in full, with the rest retrieved from reference TRBV28 and TRBJ2-3, is DVKVTQSSRYLVKRTGEKVFLECVQDMDHENMFWYRQDPGLGLRLIYFSYDVKMKEKGDIPEGYSVSREKKERFSLILESASTNQTSMYLCASSLAGGPDTQYFGPGTRLTVL.

The rearrangement links TRBV7-6 to TRBJ2-1; 13 nucleotides agree with TRBD2. This CDR3 spans 21 amino acids. CDR1 and CDR2 (germline): SGHVS, FNYEAQ. Trimming removed 3 bases from V and 7 bases from J; junction bases left unmatched: 21. The CDR3 sequence is CASSLYLAWTSGGANGNEQFF. The CDR3 nucleotides read TGTGCCAGCAGCTTGTACCTTGCATGGACTAGCGGGGGAGCAAACGGAAATGAGCAGTTCTTC.

The sample holds one count of this clone. This chain joins TRBV5-1 and TRBJ2-1; 11 nucleotides align to TRBD2. The V gene end was trimmed by 4 bases and the J gene end by 3 bases; junction bases not matched to a gene: 9. The V gene's germline CDR1 is SGHRS and CDR2 YFSETQ. This CDR3 comprises 17 residues. The chain's CDR3 is CASSPGLAERIYNEQFF. The CDR3 DNA follows: TGCGCCAGCAGCCCGGGACTAGCGGAGAGGATCTACAATGAGCAGTTCTTC.

The rearrangement joins TRBV5-6 to TRBJ2-1; 9 bases map to TRBD2. The CDR3 runs to 15 residues. CDR1 is SGHDT, CDR2 YYEEEE, per germline. J lost 4 bases, V lost 4 bases, and 6 bases had no gene match. CDR3 DNA: TGTGCCAGCAGCGGAACTAGCGGGTCTTACAATGAGCAGTTCTTC. As protein: CASSGTSGSYNEQFF.

The V gene is TRBV30, the J gene TRBJ2-5; D is unclear. The V and J ends lost 2 bases and 5 bases respectively, with 3 bases between them. Germline CDR1 is GTSNPN and CDR2 is SVGIG (reference sequence). This CDR3 contains 10 residues. In DNA form, the CDR3 reads TGTGCCTGGAGTCTGGAGACCCAGTACTTC. Encoded protein: CAWSLETQYF.

This clone was seen only a few times. The chain recombines TRBV11-2 with TRBJ2-1, with 7 bases matching TRBD1. The CDR3 sequence is 13 residues long. The germline V gene encodes CDR1 SGHAT and CDR2 FQNNGV. V dropped 5 bases and J dropped 9; count of bases not matched to a gene: 7. CDR3 sequence: CASSLDRAAEQFF. CDR3 bases: TGTGCCAGCAGCCTCGACAGGGCCGCTGAGCAGTTCTTC.

This clone came up a few times. V is TRBV2 and J is TRBJ2-5, with D possibly matching TRBD2 (5 bases). V lost 6 bases to trimming and J lost 9 bases, with 14 bases between them. Germline CDR1 SNHLY, CDR2 FYNNEI. The CDR3 covers 12 residues. CDR3 bases: TGTGCCAGCAGGAGGGAGTCTGTTGCCCAGTACTTC. As protein: CASRRESVAQYF.

The chain couples TRBV14 to TRBJ2-7, with TRBD2 matching 11 bases. After removal of 2 bases from V and 0 bases from J, the junction contained 9 bases not matched to a gene. The germline gives CDR1 SGHDN, CDR2 FVKESK. CDR3 length: 18 amino acids. DNA of the CDR3: TGTGCCAGCAGCCAAAGATTAGGACTAGCGGGCAACTCCTACGAGCAGTACTTC. Translated, it gives CASSQRLGLAGNSYEQYF.

The chain uses TRBV9 and TRBJ2-3, with 7 bases that match TRBD2. In germline, CDR1 is SGDLS, CDR2 YYNGEE. This CDR3 has 14 residues. The V gene end was trimmed by 3 bases and the J gene end by 1 base; junction bases not matched to a gene: 2. CDR3 sequence (DNA): TGTGCCAGCAGCGCACGGGGGGGCACAGATACGCAGTATTTT. Amino acid sequence: CASSARGGTDTQYF.

The V and J genes are TRBV7-9 and TRBJ2-3, with no clear D. Trimming stripped 2 bases from V and 1 base from J, with 7 bases between. From germline, CDR1 is SEHNR and CDR2 FQNEAQ (reference sequence). CDR3 length: 14 amino acids. CDR3 DNA sequence: TGTGCCAGCAGCTTAAATACAGGCACAGATACGCAGTATTTT. It encodes CASSLNTGTDTQYF.

The table lists this clone with a few counts. This chain joins TRBV7-3 and TRBJ2-5; TRBD1 matches 8 bases. V trimming: 5 bases; J trimming: 2 bases; junction bases outside the gene matches: 7. The CDR3 loop spans 15 amino acids. Germline CDR1 reads SGHTA; CDR2 reads FQGTGA. The CDR3, as DNA: TGTGCCAGCAGCCCGAACGGACAGGGACAAGAGACCCAGTACTTC. The encoded protein is CASSPNGQGQETQYF.

The chain recombines TRBV5-1 with TRBJ2-3, with a tentative D call TRBD1 (6 bases). Germline assignment: CDR1 SGHRS and CDR2 YFSETQ. V dropped 0 bases and J dropped 5 bases, with 10 bases sitting between them. The CDR3 has 14 residues. Here the CDR3 reads CASSLAGAGDTQYF. The CDR3 nucleotides read TGCGCCAGCAGCTTGGCAGGGGCGGGAGATACGCAGTATTTT.

This clone was counted a few times. The chain has TRBV5-1 and TRBJ2-1, with D perhaps TRBD1 (6 bases). With 0 bases removed from V and 7 bases from J, the gap between germline ends came to 14 bases. This CDR3 comprises 15 residues. Looked up from germline, CDR1 is SGHRS and CDR2 is YFSETQ. CDR3 amino acids: CASSLVGALGNEQFF. The CDR3 DNA reads TGCGCCAGCAGCTTGGTGGGGGCGTTAGGTAATGAGCAGTTCTTC.

This clone has more than one count but fewer than ten. This same CDR3 is encoded by further DNA sequences in the sample. This rearrangement joins TRBV2 to TRBJ1-1, with D possibly matching TRBD1 (5 bases). The CDR3 contains 12 residues. V lost 6 bases and J 4 bases, leaving 9 bases between the germline ends. Germline V gene lookup returns CDR1 SNHLY and CDR2 FYNNEI. The CDR3 sequence is CASRGGGTEAFF. DNA of the CDR3: TGTGCCAGCAGGGGGGGAGGCACTGAAGCTTTCTTT.

This chain links TRBV19 with TRBJ1-2; D ambiguous. CDR1 is LNHDA and CDR2 is SQIVND in the germline V gene (reference sequence). The CDR3 extends over 14 amino acids. V was shortened by 3 bases and J by 4 bases, with 12 bases between the two germline ends. Here the CDR3 reads CASSMAGWGYGYTF. The CDR3 DNA reads TGTGCCAGTAGTATGGCGGGCTGGGGCTATGGCTACACCTTC.

Concerning this clone: This sample includes further DNA sequences coding for the same CDR3. The rearrangement uses TRBV10-3 and TRBJ1-1; D may be TRBD1 (6 bases). Looked up from germline, CDR1 is ENHRY and CDR2 is SYGVKD. Between the trimmed V and J ends, which lost 0 bases and 0 bases, there was a span of 8 bases. This CDR3 is 15 amino acids long. The CDR3: CAISESTGLNTEAFF. The CDR3 DNA sequence: TGTGCCATCAGTGAGTCCACAGGGTTGAACACTGAAGCTTTCTTT.